This is a list of T cell receptor beta chains from one sample in a study of identical twins. Via MiXCR, TCRdb re-called the 5' RACE reads, giving one row per CDR3 protein. There are 280,000 or so distinct CDR3 sequences in the sample; about 8% occur only once, and approximately 2.1% lies in the top ten. A further study also used this sample, focusing on yellow fever vaccine responses in identical twins.

Input material: memory (CD45RO+) T cells sorted from blood. The receptors here all came from a woman aged 18 to 35 in good health. Both conserved end residues are part of each CDR3. A D gene is named only where the DNA matches it firmly. For some rows the clone size is stated as once, few or many, or as a class when expanded; others skip it.

clone size: few; D gene: NA; CDR3 length: 14; V gene: TRBV6-5; J gene: TRBJ2-3; CDR3 protein: CASSSGTGAIGQYF; CDR3 DNA: TGTGCCAGCAGTTCTGGGACCGGAGCCATAGGGCAGTATTTT
clone size: NA; D gene: NA; CDR3 length: 15; V gene: TRBV29-1; J gene: TRBJ2-2; CDR3 protein: CSVPRGGSGTGELFF; CDR3 DNA: TGCAGCGTCCCTCGAGGAGGATCCGGCACCGGGGAGCTGTTTTTT
clone size: many; D gene: TRBD1; CDR3 length: 13; V gene: TRBV6-1; J gene: TRBJ2-7; CDR3 protein: CASSATGVGEQYF; CDR3 DNA: TGTGCCAGCAGTGCCACAGGGGTAGGCGAGCAGTACTTC
clone size: NA; D gene: NA; CDR3 length: 18; V gene: TRBV5-1; J gene: TRBJ2-6; CDR3 protein: CASSLRGSRSSGANVLTF; CDR3 DNA: TGCGCCAGCAGCTTAAGAGGTTCACGTAGCTCTGGGGCCAACGTCCTGACTTTC
clone size: many; D gene: NA; CDR3 length: 16; V gene: TRBV20-1; J gene: TRBJ2-3; CDR3 protein: CSARDSGAPRADTQYF; CDR3 DNA: TGCAGTGCTAGAGATTCGGGCGCGCCGAGGGCAGATACGCAGTATTTT
clone size: many; D gene: NA; CDR3 length: 12; V gene: TRBV18; J gene: TRBJ2-3; CDR3 protein: CASSPKSVTQYF; CDR3 DNA: TGTGCCAGCTCACCGAAGTCGGTTACGCAGTATTTT
clone size: few; D gene: NA; CDR3 length: 14; V gene: TRBV20-1; J gene: TRBJ1-2; CDR3 protein: CSARDYREFYGYTF; CDR3 DNA: TGCAGTGCTAGAGACTACAGGGAATTCTATGGCTACACCTTC
clone size: many; D gene: NA; CDR3 length: 14; V gene: TRBV12-3/TRBV12-4; J gene: TRBJ1-2; CDR3 protein: CASSPVAANYGYTF; CDR3 DNA: TGTGCCAGCAGTCCGGTGGCAGCTAACTATGGCTACACCTTC
clone size: NA; D gene: TRBD2; CDR3 length: 14; V gene: TRBV11-2; J gene: TRBJ2-5; CDR3 protein: CASSFSGVKETQYF; CDR3 DNA: TGTGCCAGCAGCTTTAGCGGGGTGAAAGAGACCCAGTACTTC
clone size: NA; D gene: NA; CDR3 length: 14; V gene: TRBV11-3; J gene: TRBJ2-7; CDR3 protein: CASSLGPGTNEQYF; CDR3 DNA: TGTGCCAGCAGCTTAGGGCCCGGGACAAACGAGCAGTACTTC
clone size: NA; D gene: NA; CDR3 length: 14; V gene: TRBV29-1; J gene: TRBJ2-5; CDR3 protein: CSVEDPGIQETQYF; CDR3 DNA: TGCAGCGTTGAAGACCCAGGGATCCAAGAGACCCAGTACTTC
clone size: NA; D gene: NA; CDR3 length: 14; V gene: TRBV9; J gene: TRBJ2-2; CDR3 protein: CASSVGQPTGELFF; CDR3 DNA: TGTGCCAGCAGCGTAGGACAGCCCACCGGGGAGCTGTTTTTT
clone size: few; D gene: TRBD2; CDR3 length: 16; V gene: TRBV2; J gene: TRBJ2-1; CDR3 protein: CATGTSGESSYNEQFF; CDR3 DNA: TGTGCCACAGGGACTAGCGGGGAATCCTCCTACAATGAGCAGTTCTTC
clone size: few; D gene: NA; CDR3 length: 12; V gene: TRBV3-1; J gene: TRBJ1-4; CDR3 protein: CASSLGPEKLFF; CDR3 DNA: TGTGCCAGCAGCCTCGGACCGGAAAAACTGTTTTTT
clone size: NA; D gene: TRBD1; CDR3 length: 16; V gene: TRBV15; J gene: TRBJ2-2; CDR3 protein: CATSRTRGRYTGELFF; CDR3 DNA: TGTGCCACCAGCAGGACCAGGGGGCGATACACCGGGGAGCTGTTTTTT
clone size: NA; D gene: NA; CDR3 length: 13; V gene: TRBV11-2; J gene: TRBJ1-2; CDR3 protein: CASSSEIFGGYTF; CDR3 DNA: TGTGCCAGCAGCTCAGAAATCTTCGGGGGCTACACCTTC
clone size: few; D gene: NA; CDR3 length: 15; V gene: TRBV28; J gene: TRBJ2-7; CDR3 protein: CASSPARWAGDEQYF; CDR3 DNA: TGTGCCAGCAGTCCGGCCAGGTGGGCAGGGGACGAGCAGTACTTC
clone size: many; D gene: TRBD2; CDR3 length: 19; V gene: TRBV5-1; J gene: TRBJ2-1; CDR3 protein: CASSLAGLAGGFSYNEQFF; CDR3 DNA: TGCGCCAGCAGCTTGGCTGGGCTAGCGGGGGGCTTCTCCTACAATGAGCAGTTCTTC
clone size: few; D gene: NA; CDR3 length: 14; V gene: TRBV6-1; J gene: TRBJ2-7; CDR3 protein: CASSEPNLHYEQYF; CDR3 DNA: TGTGCCAGCAGTGAGCCCAACCTCCACTACGAGCAGTACTTC
clone size: few; D gene: TRBD1; CDR3 length: 18; V gene: TRBV4-2; J gene: TRBJ1-5; CDR3 protein: CASSQEDRGLFSNQPQHF; CDR3 DNA: TGTGCCAGCAGCCAAGAAGACAGGGGTCTTTTCAGCAATCAGCCCCAGCATTTT
clone size: few; D gene: NA; CDR3 length: 13; V gene: TRBV7-8; J gene: TRBJ2-5; CDR3 protein: CASSLGHKETQYF; CDR3 DNA: TGTGCCAGCAGCTTAGGACATAAAGAGACCCAGTACTTC
clone size: NA; D gene: NA; CDR3 length: 12; V gene: TRBV28; J gene: TRBJ1-2; CDR3 protein: CASKNSIYGYTF; CDR3 DNA: TGTGCCAGCAAGAACTCCATCTATGGCTACACCTTC
clone size: NA; D gene: NA; CDR3 length: 13; V gene: TRBV27; J gene: TRBJ2-7; CDR3 protein: CASRLRGSYEQYF; CDR3 DNA: TGTGCCAGCCGCCTGAGAGGCTCCTACGAGCAGTACTTC
clone size: many; D gene: TRBD1; CDR3 length: 13; V gene: TRBV5-8; J gene: TRBJ1-2; CDR3 protein: CASSTGQAYGYTF; CDR3 DNA: TGTGCCAGCAGCACGGGACAGGCATATGGCTACACCTTC
clone size: many; D gene: NA; CDR3 length: 15; V gene: TRBV5-1; J gene: TRBJ2-5; CDR3 protein: CASSPGTLPGETQYF; CDR3 DNA: TGCGCCAGCAGCCCAGGGACACTCCCTGGGGAGACCCAGTACTTC
clone size: few; D gene: NA; CDR3 length: 14; V gene: TRBV25-1; J gene: TRBJ2-7; CDR3 protein: CASREESSPYEQYF; CDR3 DNA: TGTGCCAGCAGGGAGGAGTCGAGTCCCTACGAGCAGTACTTC
clone size: few; D gene: NA; CDR3 length: 15; V gene: TRBV10-3; J gene: TRBJ2-3; CDR3 protein: CAISISQGGTDTQYF; CDR3 DNA: TGTGCCATCAGCATCAGTCAGGGCGGCACAGATACGCAGTATTTT
clone size: many; D gene: NA; CDR3 length: 14; V gene: TRBV10-3; J gene: TRBJ2-2; CDR3 protein: CAISDPKTTGELFF; CDR3 DNA: TGTGCCATCAGTGACCCTAAAACGACCGGGGAGCTGTTTTTT
clone size: few; D gene: TRBD2; CDR3 length: 16; V gene: TRBV24-1; J gene: TRBJ2-1; CDR3 protein: CATSDPSGASYNEQFF; CDR3 DNA: TGTGCCACCAGTGATCCTAGCGGGGCCTCCTACAATGAGCAGTTCTTC
clone size: few; D gene: TRBD2; CDR3 length: 14; V gene: TRBV28; J gene: TRBJ2-7; CDR3 protein: CASRDRDYTYEQYF; CDR3 DNA: TGTGCCAGCAGAGACCGGGACTACACCTACGAGCAGTACTTC
clone size: few; D gene: NA; CDR3 length: 14; V gene: TRBV2; J gene: TRBJ1-4; CDR3 protein: CASSELKLWEKLFF; CDR3 DNA: TGTGCCAGCAGTGAGCTAAAATTATGGGAAAAACTGTTTTTT
clone size: few; D gene: NA; CDR3 length: 13; V gene: TRBV5-5; J gene: TRBJ1-4; CDR3 protein: CASSSGFSEKLFF; CDR3 DNA: TGTGCCAGCAGTTCAGGTTTTAGTGAAAAACTGTTTTTT
clone size: many; D gene: NA; CDR3 length: 14; V gene: TRBV2; J gene: TRBJ1-3; CDR3 protein: CASSRDFSGNTIYF; CDR3 DNA: TGTGCCAGCAGTCGTGATTTCTCTGGAAACACCATATATTTT
clone size: many; D gene: NA; CDR3 length: 13; V gene: TRBV20-1; J gene: TRBJ2-1; CDR3 protein: CSLPGMAENEQFF; CDR3 DNA: TGCAGTCTTCCAGGGATGGCGGAAAATGAGCAGTTCTTC
clone size: NA; D gene: NA; CDR3 length: 14; V gene: TRBV5-1; J gene: TRBJ1-4; CDR3 protein: CASSEGLEGGKLFF; CDR3 DNA: TGCGCCAGCAGCGAGGGCCTGGAAGGCGGAAAACTGTTTTTT
clone size: NA; D gene: TRBD1; CDR3 length: 17; V gene: TRBV20-1; J gene: TRBJ1-5; CDR3 protein: CSANLGTGIYSNQPQHF; CDR3 DNA: TGCAGTGCTAACCTCGGGACAGGCATTTATAGCAATCAGCCCCAGCATTTT
clone size: NA; D gene: NA; CDR3 length: 15; V gene: TRBV18; J gene: TRBJ2-1; CDR3 protein: CASSQTGDGYNEQFF; CDR3 DNA: TGTGCCAGCTCACAGACAGGAGATGGCTACAATGAGCAGTTCTTC
clone size: medium-sized; D gene: NA; CDR3 length: 14; V gene: TRBV5-1; J gene: TRBJ1-4; CDR3 protein: CASTSGGTNEKLFF; CDR3 DNA: TGCGCCAGCACCTCGGGAGGAACTAATGAAAAACTGTTTTTT
clone size: many; D gene: NA; CDR3 length: 11; V gene: TRBV6-1; J gene: TRBJ1-1; CDR3 protein: CASSRGLEAFF; CDR3 DNA: TGTGCCAGCAGTCGGGGCCTTGAAGCTTTCTTT
clone size: NA; D gene: NA; CDR3 length: 15; V gene: TRBV28; J gene: TRBJ1-1; CDR3 protein: CASSFPPRTAHEAFF; CDR3 DNA: TGTGCCAGCAGTTTTCCCCCCCGGACGGCACATGAAGCTTTCTTT
clone size: few; D gene: TRBD2; CDR3 length: 17; V gene: TRBV14; J gene: TRBJ2-7; CDR3 protein: CASSQEGVGLAGEEQYF; CDR3 DNA: TGTGCCAGCAGCCAAGAGGGGGTAGGACTAGCGGGAGAAGAGCAGTACTTC
clone size: few; D gene: NA; CDR3 length: 14; V gene: TRBV18; J gene: TRBJ1-1; CDR3 protein: CASSPSRADTEAFF; CDR3 DNA: TGTGCCAGCTCACCATCTCGTGCAGACACTGAAGCTTTCTTT
clone size: many; D gene: TRBD1; CDR3 length: 14; V gene: TRBV7-9; J gene: TRBJ2-7; CDR3 protein: CASSLGQGTDEQYF; CDR3 DNA: TGTGCCAGCAGCCTGGGACAGGGGACCGACGAGCAGTACTTC
clone size: few; D gene: NA; CDR3 length: 13; V gene: TRBV11-2; J gene: TRBJ2-2; CDR3 protein: CASSWDGGGELFF; CDR3 DNA: TGTGCCAGCAGCTGGGACGGGGGAGGTGAGCTGTTTTTT
clone size: few; D gene: NA; CDR3 length: 14; V gene: TRBV12-3/TRBV12-4; J gene: TRBJ1-6; CDR3 protein: CASSHSSYNSPLHF; CDR3 DNA: TGTGCCAGCAGTCATAGCTCCTATAATTCACCCCTCCACTTT
clone size: many; D gene: NA; CDR3 length: 12; V gene: TRBV5-1; J gene: TRBJ2-4; CDR3 protein: CASSLDSEIQYF; CDR3 DNA: TGCGCCAGCAGCTTAGACAGTGAAATTCAGTACTTC
clone size: few; D gene: TRBD2; CDR3 length: 16; V gene: TRBV5-6; J gene: TRBJ2-5; CDR3 protein: CASSWAQRERRETQYF; CDR3 DNA: TGTGCCAGCAGCTGGGCACAGCGGGAGAGGCGGGAGACCCAGTACTTC
clone size: NA; D gene: NA; CDR3 length: 14; V gene: TRBV5-6; J gene: TRBJ1-6; CDR3 protein: CASSLTGMDSPLHF; CDR3 DNA: TGTGCCAGCAGCTTGACAGGGATGGATTCACCCCTCCACTTT
clone size: many; D gene: NA; CDR3 length: 13; V gene: TRBV2; J gene: TRBJ1-4; CDR3 protein: CASSAGPYEKLFF; CDR3 DNA: TGTGCCAGCAGTGCGGGTCCGTATGAAAAACTGTTTTTT